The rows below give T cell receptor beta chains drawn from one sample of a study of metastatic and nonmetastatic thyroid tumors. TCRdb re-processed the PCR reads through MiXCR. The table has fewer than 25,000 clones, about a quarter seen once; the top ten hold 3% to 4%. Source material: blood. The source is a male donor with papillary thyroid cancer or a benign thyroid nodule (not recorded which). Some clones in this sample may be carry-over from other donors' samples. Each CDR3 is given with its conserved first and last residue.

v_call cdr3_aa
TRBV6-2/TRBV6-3 CASNIGARYNSPLHF
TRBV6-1 CASSRRQGTNYGYTF
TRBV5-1 CASSPLAGGFLEQFF
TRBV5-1 CASSLTGAAFVLTF
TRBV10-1 CASSPGPTYGYTF
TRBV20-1 CSASSGTGNYEQCF
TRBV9 CASSVGDTSYGYNF
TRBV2 CASSDIPLGTYNEQFF
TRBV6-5 CASSYLAGGTGEQYF
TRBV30 CAWRNAQRIYEQYF
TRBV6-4 CASSDSSGGATDTQYF
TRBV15 CATSRGPGELFF
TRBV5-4 CASSLETSGGTNQETQYF
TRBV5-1 CASSFRSQGAGELFF
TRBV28 CASSLPLSGGRTDTQYF
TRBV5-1 CASSSPGQGNGYTF
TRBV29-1 CSVEPGQGAVYEQFF
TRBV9 CASSVAGRGFDGYTF
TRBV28 CASSVQGPYGYTF
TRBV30 CAWSVSGGSQPQHF
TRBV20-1 CSARAPSGDWNEQFF
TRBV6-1 CASSESSRGSGSNVLTF
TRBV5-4 CASSSDLGQPEAFF
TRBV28 CASSKKYSTNEKLFF
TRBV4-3 CASSQAFSGVARQRVHF
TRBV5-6 CASSLFSGGAYNQPQHF